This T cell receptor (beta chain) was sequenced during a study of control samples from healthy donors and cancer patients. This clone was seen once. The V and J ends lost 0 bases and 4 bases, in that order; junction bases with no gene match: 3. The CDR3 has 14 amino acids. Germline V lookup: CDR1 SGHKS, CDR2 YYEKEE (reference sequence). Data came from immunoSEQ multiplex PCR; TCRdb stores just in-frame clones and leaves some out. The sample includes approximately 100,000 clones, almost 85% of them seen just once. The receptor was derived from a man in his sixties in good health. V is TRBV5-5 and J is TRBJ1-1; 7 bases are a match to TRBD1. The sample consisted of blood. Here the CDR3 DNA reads TGTGCCAGCAGCTTGGCCGCAGGGGGCACTGAAGCTTTCTTT. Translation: CASSLAAGGTEAFF.